Shown below are 11 T cell receptor beta chains from a single sample sequenced in a study of a mutant IDH1 vaccine in newly diagnosed glioma. Time point specified: week 23, last vaccination. Every vaccination contained 300 ug of the mutant IDH1 20-mer peptide and was paired with topical imiquimod. TCRdb keeps only in-frame clones here, not all; method: immunoSEQ multiplex PCR. The profile shows tens of thousands of clones, about 80% of them singletons. Antigens of these TCRs are unknown. The sample consisted of PBMCs, taken from a glioma patient whose treatment included an IDH1 peptide vaccine. The receptors stem from a man between 35 and 55 years old with glioma.

The chain carries TRBV2 and TRBJ1-6; maybe TRBD1 (6 bases). In germline, CDR1 is SNHLY, CDR2 FYNNEI. This CDR3 has 15 residues. The V end was cut by 6 bases, the J end by 6 bases, with 15 bases between. This CDR3 reads CASRRQDTGNSPLHF. In nucleotides, the CDR3 is TGTGCCAGCAGAAGACAGGATACTGGTAATTCACCCCTCCACTTT.

Concerning this clone: Sequence at one end of the junction differs from germline and may be a read error. The chain joins TRBV7-7 to TRBJ2-1; 9 bases are a match to TRBD1. Germline V CDR1 and CDR2: SSHAT, FNYEAQ (reference sequence). This CDR3 has 18 amino acids. The CDR3 region has the DNA TGTGCTAGCAGCTTAGACGTCGGGACAGGGAAAAAAGGCAATGAGCAGTTCTTC. Protein: CASSLDVGTGKKGNEQFF.

The V gene is TRBV5-1, the J gene TRBJ1-3, with D uncertain. The CDR3 spans 16 residues. Looked up from germline, CDR1 is SGHRS and CDR2 is YFSETQ. V lost 4 bases to trimming and J lost 0 bases, with 14 bases between them. The CDR3 DNA is TGCGCCAGCAGCATAACGGACGTTAACTCTGGAAACACCATATATTTT. It specifies CASSITDVNSGNTIYF.

The chain couples TRBV7-2 to TRBJ2-2; the D gene is possibly TRBD2 (5 bases). With 6 bases removed from V and 5 bases from J, the gap between germline ends came to 10 bases. Germline V gives CDR1 SGHTA, CDR2 FQGNSA. There are 13 residues in the CDR3. CDR3 DNA: TGTGCCAGCAGGGTCACGGGAACCGGGGAGCTGTTTTTT. It specifies CASRVTGTGELFF. The full variable domain, completed using reference TRBV7-2 and TRBJ2-2, is GAGVSQSPSNKVTEKGKDVELRCDPISGHTALYWYRQSLGQGLEFLIYFQGNSAPDKSGLPSDRFSAERTGGSVSTLTIQRTQQEDSAVYLCASRVTGTGELFFGEGSRLTVL.

The V call is TRBV5-4, the J call TRBJ1-2; no clear D. The CDR3 covers 15 residues. V dropped 4 bases and J dropped 4 bases, with 17 bases sitting between them. Germline V gene sequence: CDR1 SGHNT, CDR2 YYREEE (reference sequence). The CDR3 reads CASSQNTMTAYGYTF. CDR3 DNA: TGTGCCAGCAGCCAAAATACAATGACGGCCTATGGCTACACCTTC.

The rearrangement uses TRBV21-1 and TRBJ2-3; the table gives TRBD1 as D, unverified against the DNA. TRBV21-1 is labeled a pseudogene. The CDR3 sequence is 14 residues long. The CDR3 region is CARSKRGSTDTQYF. As DNA, the CDR3 is TGTGCCAGGAGCAAGAGGGGGAGTACAGATACGCAGTATTTT.

The chain carries TRBV9 and TRBJ1-1; no clear D gene. V lost 0 bases to trimming and J lost 1 base, with 7 bases between them. The CDR3 loop spans 14 amino acids. Germline V gene lookup returns CDR1 SGDLS and CDR2 YYNGEE. In DNA, the CDR3 is TGTGCCAGCAGCGTAGCCGAGCGGAACACTGAAGCTTTCTTT. This translates into CASSVAERNTEAFF.

The rearrangement uses TRBV7-2 and TRBJ2-2; TRBD2 aligns across 9 bases. J was trimmed by 5 bases and V by 1 base; bases with no gene match: 8. This CDR3 is 17 amino acids long. Germline-derived CDR1 and CDR2 are SGHTA and FQGNSA. The CDR3 DNA is TGTGCCAGCAGCTTAGTGGGTAGCGGGGGAGGAACCGGGGAGCTGTTTTTT. Amino acid sequence: CASSLVGSGGGTGELFF.

The CDR3 DNA is TGTGCCAGCTCACCCTCCGGGGAAGAATCACCCCTCCACTTT. As protein: CASSPSGEESPLHF. The chain couples TRBV18 to TRBJ1-6; unclear D gene. Germline-derived CDR1 and CDR2 are KGHSH and LQKENI. The CDR3 covers 14 residues. V was trimmed by 3 bases and J by 10 bases, leaving 13 bases between them.

This clone showed up just once. This rearrangement joins TRBV2 to TRBJ1-6; D possibly corresponds to TRBD1 (5 bases). Germline V lookup: CDR1 SNHLY, CDR2 FYNNEI. V was cut by 6 bases and J by 2 bases, with 8 bases left in between. The CDR3 is made up of 14 amino acids. The CDR3 region has the DNA TGTGCCAGCAGCAAGACAGCCTATAATTCACCCCTCCACTTT. Translation gives CASSKTAYNSPLHF.

This rearrangement joins TRBV6-4 to TRBJ1-2, with 9 bases identical to TRBD1. V was clipped by 5 bases and J by 3 bases; unmatched bases: 10. Germline values: CDR1 MRHNA, CDR2 SNTAGT. The CDR3 runs 16 residues. The CDR3 coding sequence is TGTGCCAGCAGTTTTATCCCGGGACAGGGTTACTATGGCTACACCTTC. Translation: CASSFIPGQGYYGYTF.